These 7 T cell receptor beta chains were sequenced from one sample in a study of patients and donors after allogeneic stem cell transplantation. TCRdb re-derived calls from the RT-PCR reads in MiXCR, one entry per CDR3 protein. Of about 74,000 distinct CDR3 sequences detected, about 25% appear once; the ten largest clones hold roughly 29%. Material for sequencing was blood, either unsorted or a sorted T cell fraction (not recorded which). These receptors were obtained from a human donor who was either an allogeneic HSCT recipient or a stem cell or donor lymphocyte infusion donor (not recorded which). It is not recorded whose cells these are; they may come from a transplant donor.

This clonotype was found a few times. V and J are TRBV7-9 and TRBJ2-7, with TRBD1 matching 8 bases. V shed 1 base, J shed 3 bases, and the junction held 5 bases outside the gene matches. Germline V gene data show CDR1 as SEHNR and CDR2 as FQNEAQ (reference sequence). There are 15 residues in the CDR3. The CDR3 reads CASSLGDRGRYEQYF. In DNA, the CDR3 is TGTGCCAGCAGCTTAGGAGACAGGGGCCGCTACGAGCAGTACTTC.

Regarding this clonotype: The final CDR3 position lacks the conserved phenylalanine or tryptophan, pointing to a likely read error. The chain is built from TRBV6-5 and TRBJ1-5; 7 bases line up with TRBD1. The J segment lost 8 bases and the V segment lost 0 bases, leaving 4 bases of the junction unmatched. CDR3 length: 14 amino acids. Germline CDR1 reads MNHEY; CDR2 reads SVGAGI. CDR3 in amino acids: CASSYSGQFEPQHL. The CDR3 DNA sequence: TGTGCCAGCAGTTACTCGGGACAGTTTGAGCCCCAGCATTTG.

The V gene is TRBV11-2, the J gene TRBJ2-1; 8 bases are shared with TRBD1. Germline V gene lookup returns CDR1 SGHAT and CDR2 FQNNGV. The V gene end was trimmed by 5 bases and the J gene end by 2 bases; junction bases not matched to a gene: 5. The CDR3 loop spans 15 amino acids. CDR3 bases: TGTGCCAGCAGCCCTGGACAGGGACCCTACAATGAGCAGTTCTTC. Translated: CASSPGQGPYNEQFF.

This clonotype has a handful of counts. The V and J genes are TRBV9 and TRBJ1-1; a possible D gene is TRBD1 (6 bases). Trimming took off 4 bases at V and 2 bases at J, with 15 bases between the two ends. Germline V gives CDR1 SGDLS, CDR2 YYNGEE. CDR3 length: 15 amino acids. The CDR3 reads CASSTEGQINTEAFF. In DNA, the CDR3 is TGTGCCAGCAGCACAGAAGGACAGATAAACACTGAAGCTTTCTTT. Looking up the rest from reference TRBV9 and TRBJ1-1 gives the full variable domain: DSGVTQTPKHLITATGQRVTLRCSPRSGDLSVYWYQQSLDQGLQFLIQYYNGEERAKGNILERFSAQQFPDLHSELNLSSLELGDSALYFCASSTEGQINTEAFFGQGTRLTVV.

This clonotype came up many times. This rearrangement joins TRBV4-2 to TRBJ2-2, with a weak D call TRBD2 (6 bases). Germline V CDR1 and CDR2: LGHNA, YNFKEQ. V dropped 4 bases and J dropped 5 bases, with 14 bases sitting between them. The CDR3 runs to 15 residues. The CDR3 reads CASSPRLGETGELFF. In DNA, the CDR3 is TGTGCCAGCAGCCCCAGACTAGGGGAGACCGGGGAGCTGTTTTTT.

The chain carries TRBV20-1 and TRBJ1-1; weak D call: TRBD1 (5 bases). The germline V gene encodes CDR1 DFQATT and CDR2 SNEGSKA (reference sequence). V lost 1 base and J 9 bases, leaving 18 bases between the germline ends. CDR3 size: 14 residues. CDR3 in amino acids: CSARVGGSLLKAFF. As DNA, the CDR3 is TGCAGTGCTAGAGTTGGGGGTTCCCTTCTGAAAGCTTTCTTT.

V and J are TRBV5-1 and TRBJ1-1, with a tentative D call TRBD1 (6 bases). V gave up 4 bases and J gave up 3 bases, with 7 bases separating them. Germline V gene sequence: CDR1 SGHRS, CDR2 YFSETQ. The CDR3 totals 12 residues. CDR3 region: CASSPGDTEAFF. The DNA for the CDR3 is TGCGCCAGCAGCCCAGGGGACACTGAAGCTTTCTTT.